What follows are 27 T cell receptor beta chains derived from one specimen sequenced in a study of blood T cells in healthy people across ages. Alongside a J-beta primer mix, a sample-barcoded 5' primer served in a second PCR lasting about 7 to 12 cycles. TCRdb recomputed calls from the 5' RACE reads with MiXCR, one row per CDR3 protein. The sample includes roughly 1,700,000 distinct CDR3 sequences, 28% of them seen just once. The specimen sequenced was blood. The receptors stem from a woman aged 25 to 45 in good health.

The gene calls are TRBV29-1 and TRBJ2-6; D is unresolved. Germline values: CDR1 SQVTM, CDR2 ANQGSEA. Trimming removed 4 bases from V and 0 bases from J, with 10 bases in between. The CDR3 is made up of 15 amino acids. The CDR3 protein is CSVVGRNSGANVLTF. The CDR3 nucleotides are TGCAGCGTTGTAGGACGGAACTCTGGGGCCAACGTCCTGACTTTC.

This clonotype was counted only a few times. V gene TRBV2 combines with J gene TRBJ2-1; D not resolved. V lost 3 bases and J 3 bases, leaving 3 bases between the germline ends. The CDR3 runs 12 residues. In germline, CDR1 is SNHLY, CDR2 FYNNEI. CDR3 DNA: TGTGCCAGCAGTGACTACTACAATGAGCAGTTCTTC. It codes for CASSDYYNEQFF.

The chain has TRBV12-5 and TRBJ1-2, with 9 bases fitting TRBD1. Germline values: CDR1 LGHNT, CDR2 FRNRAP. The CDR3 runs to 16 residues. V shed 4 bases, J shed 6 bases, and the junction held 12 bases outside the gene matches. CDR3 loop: CASGSGSGQGYHGYTF. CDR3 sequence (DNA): TGTGCTAGTGGTTCCGGATCGGGACAGGGCTATCATGGCTACACCTTC.

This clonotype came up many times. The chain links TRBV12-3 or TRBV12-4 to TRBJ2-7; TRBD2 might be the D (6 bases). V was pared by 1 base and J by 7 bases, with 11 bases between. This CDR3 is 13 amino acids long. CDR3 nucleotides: TGTGCCAGCAGTTTAGGCGGGGCTCAGGAGCAGTACTTC. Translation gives CASSLGGAQEQYF.

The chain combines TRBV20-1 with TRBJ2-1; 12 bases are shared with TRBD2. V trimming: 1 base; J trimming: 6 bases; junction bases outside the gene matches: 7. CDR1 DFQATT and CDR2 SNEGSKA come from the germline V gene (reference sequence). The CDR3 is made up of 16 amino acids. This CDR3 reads CSARGSASGGANEQFF. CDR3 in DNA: TGCAGTGCTAGAGGTTCTGCTAGCGGGGGGGCCAATGAGCAGTTCTTC.

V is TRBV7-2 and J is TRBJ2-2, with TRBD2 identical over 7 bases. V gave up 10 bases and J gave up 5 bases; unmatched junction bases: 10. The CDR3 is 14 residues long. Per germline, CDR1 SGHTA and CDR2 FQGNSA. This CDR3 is CATRGREGTGELFF. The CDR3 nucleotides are TGTGCCACAAGGGGCAGGGAGGGGACCGGGGAGCTGTTTTTT. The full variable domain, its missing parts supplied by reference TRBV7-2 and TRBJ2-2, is GAGVSQSPSNKVTEKGKDVELRCDPISGHTALYWYRQSLGQGLEFLIYFQGNSAPDKSGLPSDRFSAERTGGSVSTLTIQRTQQEDSAVYLCATRGREGTGELFFGEGSRLTVL.

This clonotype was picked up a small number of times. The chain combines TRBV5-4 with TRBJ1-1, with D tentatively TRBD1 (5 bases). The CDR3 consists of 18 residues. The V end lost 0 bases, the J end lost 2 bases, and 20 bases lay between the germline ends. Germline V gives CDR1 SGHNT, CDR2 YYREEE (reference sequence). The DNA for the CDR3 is TGTGCCAGCAGCTTGGAACGTCTGGGCCAGGGACCCAACACTGAAGCTTTCTTT. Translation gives CASSLERLGQGPNTEAFF. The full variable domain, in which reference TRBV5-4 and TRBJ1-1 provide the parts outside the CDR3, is ETGVTQSPTHLIKTRGQQVTLRCSSQSGHNTVSWYQQALGQGPQFIFQYYREEENGRGNFPPRFSGLQFPNYSSELNVNALELDDSALYLCASSLERLGQGPNTEAFFGQGTRLTVV.

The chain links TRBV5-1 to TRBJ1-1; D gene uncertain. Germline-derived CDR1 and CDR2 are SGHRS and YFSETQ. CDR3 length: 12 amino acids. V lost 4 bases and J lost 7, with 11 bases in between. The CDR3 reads CASSVREDEAFF. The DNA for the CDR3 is TGCGCCAGCAGCGTGAGGGAGGATGAAGCTTTCTTT.

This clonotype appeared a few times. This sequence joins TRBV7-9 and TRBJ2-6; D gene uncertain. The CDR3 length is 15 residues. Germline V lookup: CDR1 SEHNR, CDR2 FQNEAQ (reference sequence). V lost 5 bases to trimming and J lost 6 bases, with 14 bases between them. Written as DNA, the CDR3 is TGTGCCAGCAGCCAAACGGAGTCCCCGGCCAACGTCCTGACTTTC. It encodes CASSQTESPANVLTF.

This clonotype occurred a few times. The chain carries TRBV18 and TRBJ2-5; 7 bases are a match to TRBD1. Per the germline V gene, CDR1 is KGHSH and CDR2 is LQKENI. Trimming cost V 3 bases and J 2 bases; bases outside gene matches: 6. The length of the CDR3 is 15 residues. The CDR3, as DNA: TGTGCCAGCTCACCGACAGGGAGTAGGCAAGAGACCCAGTACTTC. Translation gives CASSPTGSRQETQYF.

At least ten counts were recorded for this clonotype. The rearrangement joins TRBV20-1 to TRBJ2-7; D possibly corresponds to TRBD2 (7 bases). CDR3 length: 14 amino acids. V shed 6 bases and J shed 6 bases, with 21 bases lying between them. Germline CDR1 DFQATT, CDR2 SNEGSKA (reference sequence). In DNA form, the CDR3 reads TGCAGTGCGGGGGGGCAAGGGCTGTTCGGCGAGCAGTACTTC. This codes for CSAGGQGLFGEQYF.

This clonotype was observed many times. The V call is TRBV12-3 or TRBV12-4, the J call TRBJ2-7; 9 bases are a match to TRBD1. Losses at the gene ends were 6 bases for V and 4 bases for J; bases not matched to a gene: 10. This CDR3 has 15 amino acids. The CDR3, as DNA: TGTGCCAGCAGGAAAACAGGGGGCAACGGGTACGAGCAGTACTTC. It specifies CASRKTGGNGYEQYF.

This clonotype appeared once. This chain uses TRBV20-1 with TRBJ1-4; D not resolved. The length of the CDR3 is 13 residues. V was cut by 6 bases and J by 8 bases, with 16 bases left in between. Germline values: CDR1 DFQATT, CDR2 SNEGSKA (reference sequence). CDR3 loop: CSAPDRSGEKLFF. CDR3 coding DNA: TGCAGTGCCCCGGACCGTTCCGGGGAAAAACTGTTTTTT.

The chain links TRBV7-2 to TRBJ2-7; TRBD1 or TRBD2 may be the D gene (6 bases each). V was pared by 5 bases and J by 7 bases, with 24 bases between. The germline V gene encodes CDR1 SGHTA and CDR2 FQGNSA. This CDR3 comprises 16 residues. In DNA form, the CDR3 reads TGTGCCAGCAGCAACAGTGCGCCGGGGGCCCGCGCGGAGCAGTACTTC. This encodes CASSNSAPGARAEQYF.

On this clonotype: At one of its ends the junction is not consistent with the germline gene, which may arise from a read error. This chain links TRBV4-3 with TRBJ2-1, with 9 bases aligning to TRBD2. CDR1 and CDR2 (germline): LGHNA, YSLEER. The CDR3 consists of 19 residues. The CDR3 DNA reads TGCGCCAGCAGTGAGCAAAGGATGTCTAGCGGGGCCTCCTACAATGAGCAGGTCTTC. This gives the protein CASSEQRMSSGASYNEQVF.

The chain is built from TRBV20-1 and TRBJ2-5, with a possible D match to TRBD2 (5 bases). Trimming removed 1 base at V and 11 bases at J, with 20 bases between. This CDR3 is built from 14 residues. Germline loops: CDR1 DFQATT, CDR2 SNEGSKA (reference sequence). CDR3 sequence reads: CSARGSTGFDEQYF. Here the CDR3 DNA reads TGCAGTGCTAGAGGCTCGACGGGGTTTGATGAGCAGTACTTC.

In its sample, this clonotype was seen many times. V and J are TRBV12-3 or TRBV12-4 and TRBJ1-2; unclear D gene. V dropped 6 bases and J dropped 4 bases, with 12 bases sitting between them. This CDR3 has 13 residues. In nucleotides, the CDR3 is TGTGCCAGCAGCCCCGGTTGGGGCTATGGCTACACCTTC. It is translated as CASSPGWGYGYTF.

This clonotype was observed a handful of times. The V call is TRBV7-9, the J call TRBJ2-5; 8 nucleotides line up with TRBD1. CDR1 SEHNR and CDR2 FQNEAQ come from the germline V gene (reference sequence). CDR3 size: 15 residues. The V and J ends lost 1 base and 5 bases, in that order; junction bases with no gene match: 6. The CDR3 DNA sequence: TGTGCCAGCAGCTTAGTAGGACAGGGCTTGGAGACCCAGTACTTC. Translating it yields CASSLVGQGLETQYF.

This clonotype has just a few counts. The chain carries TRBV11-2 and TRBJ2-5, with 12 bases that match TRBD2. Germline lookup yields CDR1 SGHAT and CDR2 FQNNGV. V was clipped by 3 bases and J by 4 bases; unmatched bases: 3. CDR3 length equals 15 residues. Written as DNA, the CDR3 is TGTGCCAGCAGCTTCTCTAGCGGGAGGGGAGAGACCCAGTACTTC. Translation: CASSFSSGRGETQYF.

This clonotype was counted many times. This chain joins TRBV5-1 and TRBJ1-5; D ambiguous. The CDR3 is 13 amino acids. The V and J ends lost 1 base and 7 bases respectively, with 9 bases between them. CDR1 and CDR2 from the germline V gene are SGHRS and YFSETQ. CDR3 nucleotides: TGCGCCAGCAGCTTGTCGGGTGCGCAGCCCCAGCATTTT. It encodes CASSLSGAQPQHF.

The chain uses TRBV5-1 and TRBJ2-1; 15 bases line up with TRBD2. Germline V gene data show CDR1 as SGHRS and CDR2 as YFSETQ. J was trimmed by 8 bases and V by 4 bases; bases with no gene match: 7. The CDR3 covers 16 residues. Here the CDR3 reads CASSPPGTSGRYEQFF. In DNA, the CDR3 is TGCGCCAGCAGCCCTCCCGGGACTAGCGGGAGGTATGAGCAGTTCTTC.

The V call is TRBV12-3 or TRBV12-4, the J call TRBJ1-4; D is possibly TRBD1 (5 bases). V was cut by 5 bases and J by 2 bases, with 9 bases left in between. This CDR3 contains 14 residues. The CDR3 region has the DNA TGTGCCAGCAGTACCGGGGACACTAATGAAAAACTGTTTTTT. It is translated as CASSTGDTNEKLFF.

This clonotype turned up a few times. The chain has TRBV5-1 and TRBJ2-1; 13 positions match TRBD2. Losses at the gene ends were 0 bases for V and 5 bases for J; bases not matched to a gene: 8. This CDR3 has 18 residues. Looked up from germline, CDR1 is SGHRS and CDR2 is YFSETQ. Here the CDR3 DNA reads TGCGCCAGCAGCTTGGTGGGCCGGACTAGCGGGAGAAACAATGAGCAGTTCTTC. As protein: CASSLVGRTSGRNNEQFF.

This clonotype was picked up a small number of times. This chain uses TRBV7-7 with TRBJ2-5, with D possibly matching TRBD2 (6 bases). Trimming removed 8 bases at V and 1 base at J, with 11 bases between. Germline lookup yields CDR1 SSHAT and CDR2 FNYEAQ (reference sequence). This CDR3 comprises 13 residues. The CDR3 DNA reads TGTGCCAGCGGCCGGGACTTCCAAGAGACCCAGTACTTC. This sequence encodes CASGRDFQETQYF.

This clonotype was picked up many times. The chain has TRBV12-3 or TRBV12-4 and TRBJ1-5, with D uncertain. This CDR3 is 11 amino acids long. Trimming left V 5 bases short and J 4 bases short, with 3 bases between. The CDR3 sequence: CASSINQPQHF. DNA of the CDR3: TGTGCCAGCAGTATAAATCAGCCCCAGCATTTT.

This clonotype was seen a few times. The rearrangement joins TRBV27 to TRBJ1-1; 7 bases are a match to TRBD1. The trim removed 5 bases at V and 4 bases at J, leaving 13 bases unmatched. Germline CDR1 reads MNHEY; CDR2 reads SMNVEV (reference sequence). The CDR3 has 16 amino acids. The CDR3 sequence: CASSPYVGQAVTEAFF. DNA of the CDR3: TGTGCCAGCAGTCCCTACGTCGGACAGGCTGTCACTGAAGCTTTCTTT.

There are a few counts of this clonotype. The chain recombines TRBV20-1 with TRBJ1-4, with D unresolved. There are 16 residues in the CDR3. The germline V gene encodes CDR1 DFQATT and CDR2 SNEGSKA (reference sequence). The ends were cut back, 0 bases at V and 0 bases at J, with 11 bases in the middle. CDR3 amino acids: CSARDPLGATNEKLFF. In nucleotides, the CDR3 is TGCAGTGCTAGAGACCCATTAGGAGCAACTAATGAAAAACTGTTTTTT.